The next 32 T cell receptor beta chains were all read from a single sample in a study of shared clonotypes between healthy human individuals. The method was immunoSEQ multiplex PCR; TCRdb's version includes in-frame clones alone and lacks a portion of them. The data hold some 2.1 million clones, with 85% to 95% observed a single time. Material: naive CD4+ T cells sorted from blood. Subset described: CD45RA+ positively selected. The receptors originated from a man younger than 30 in good health.

The chain is built from TRBV5-6 and TRBJ2-7; D may be TRBD2 (7 bases). Deletions cut 4 bases from V and 0 bases from J, with 14 bases between. The germline CDR1 and CDR2 sequences are SGHDT and YYEEEE. This CDR3 has 15 amino acids. The CDR3 sequence is CASSGRGGYSYEQYF. Here the CDR3 DNA reads TGTGCCAGCAGCGGTAGGGGGGGATACTCCTACGAGCAGTACTTC.

The chain uses TRBV6-6 and TRBJ2-7; D may correspond to TRBD1 or TRBD2 (6 bases each). Between the trimmed V and J ends, which lost 4 bases and 2 bases, there was a span of 15 bases. CDR1 and CDR2 from the germline V gene are MNHNY and SVGAGI (reference sequence). CDR3 length equals 15 residues. In DNA form, the CDR3 reads TGTGCCAGCAGTTCTCCTCGGGGGCACACCTACGAGCAGTACTTC. As protein: CASSSPRGHTYEQYF.

The V and J genes are TRBV5-1 and TRBJ1-3; 8 positions match TRBD1. Germline CDR1 is SGHRS and CDR2 is YFSETQ. The V gene end was trimmed by 5 bases and the J gene end by 3 bases; junction bases not matched to a gene: 10. The CDR3 runs to 16 residues. CDR3 DNA: TGCGCCAGCAGAACCTCGCCAGACAGGGGTGGAAACACCATATATTTT. Translated, it gives CASRTSPDRGGNTIYF.

The rearrangement joins TRBV6-5 to TRBJ2-3, with D possibly matching TRBD1 (5 bases). V was clipped by 8 bases and J by 1 base, with 13 bases between them. Germline loops: CDR1 MNHEY, CDR2 SVGAGI. The CDR3 totals 14 residues. CDR3 loop: CASGRGRGTDTQYF. CDR3 coding DNA: TGTGCCAGCGGTAGGGGCCGGGGCACAGATACGCAGTATTTT.

J is TRBJ1-5 and V is TRBV6-1, with D perhaps matching TRBD1 (5 bases). CDR3 size: 15 residues. Trimming removed 6 bases from V and 2 bases from J, with 14 bases in between. Germline CDR1 MNHNS, CDR2 SASEGT. CDR3 DNA sequence: TGTGCCAGCAGGAGGGAGCCGGGGGGCAATCAGCCCCAGCATTTT. Its protein product is CASRREPGGNQPQHF.

This clone was found a few times. The V gene is TRBV6-5, the J gene TRBJ1-6, with 7 bases identical to TRBD1. Germline CDR1 MNHEY, CDR2 SVGAGI. The V segment lost 6 bases and the J segment 10 bases; nucleotides outside the gene matches: 6. The CDR3 totals 13 residues. DNA for the CDR3: TGTGCCAGCAGGAGTACAGGGGACTCACCCCTCCACTTT. Translated, it gives CASRSTGDSPLHF.

V is TRBV11-1 and J is TRBJ2-5; TRBD1 agrees at 7 bases. V shed 6 bases and J 2 bases; nucleotides not matched to a gene: 3. The CDR3 has 13 residues. The V gene's germline CDR1 is SGHAT and CDR2 FQDESV (reference sequence). The CDR3 DNA sequence: TGTGCCAGCAGTCAACAGGGGCAAGAGACCCAGTACTTC. This encodes CASSQQGQETQYF. Combining the CDR3 with reference TRBV11-1 and TRBJ2-5 gives the whole variable domain EAEVAQSPRYKITEKSQAVAFWCDPISGHATLYWYRQILGQGPELLVQFQDESVVDDSQLPKDRFSAERLKGVDSTLKIQPAELGDSAMYLCASSQQGQETQYFGPGTRLLVL.

The chain uses TRBV18 and TRBJ2-7, with D possibly matching TRBD1 (6 bases). The germline V gene encodes CDR1 KGHSH and CDR2 LQKENI. Between the trimmed V and J ends, which lost 5 bases and 2 bases, there was a span of 10 bases. The CDR3 covers 13 residues. CDR3 bases: TGTGCCAGCTCAGGGGACATCACCTACGAGCAGTACTTC. Translating gives CASSGDITYEQYF.

The J gene is TRBJ1-5, the V gene TRBV23-1, with D possibly TRBD1 on 6 matching bases. TRBV23-1 is an ORF for which the function is uncertain. The germline V and J ends were trimmed by 9 bases and 7 bases, with 16 bases remaining between them. The CDR3 totals 13 residues. CDR3: CARIHRAEQPQHF. The CDR3 DNA is TGCGCCAGGATTCACAGGGCGGAGCAGCCCCAGCATTTT.

The chain links TRBV6-1 to TRBJ1-2; D gene ambiguous. Trimming cost V 1 base and J 7 bases, with 10 bases left between them. Germline V CDR1 and CDR2: MNHNS, SASEGT. The CDR3 is 13 residues long. This CDR3 is CASSEVASSGYTF. The DNA for the CDR3 is TGTGCCAGCAGTGAAGTGGCCTCCAGTGGCTACACCTTC.

V is TRBV10-3 and J is TRBJ1-1; tentatively, D is TRBD1 (5 bases). Germline V gives CDR1 ENHRY, CDR2 SYGVKD. CDR3 length: 11 residues. The V end was cut by 5 bases, the J end by 5 bases, with 6 bases between. CDR3: CAISWGTEAFF. For the CDR3, the DNA is TGTGCCATCAGTTGGGGGACTGAAGCTTTCTTT.

The chain employs TRBV29-1 and TRBJ2-7; no clear D gene. CDR1 is SQVTM and CDR2 is ANQGSEA in the germline V gene. The V gene lost 4 bases and the J gene lost 3 bases, with 10 bases spanning the gap. This CDR3 is 12 amino acids long. The CDR3 coding sequence is TGCAGCGTTGGCCACGGTGGCTACGAGCAGTACTTC. This encodes CSVGHGGYEQYF.

This clone was observed once. The V call is TRBV6-1, the J call TRBJ1-2, with D unresolved. Germline-derived CDR1 and CDR2 are MNHNS and SASEGT. V was pared by 6 bases and J by 7 bases, with 15 bases between. This CDR3 comprises 13 residues. The CDR3 DNA reads as TGTGCCAGCAGCGGACGAGAGGCGACTGGCTACACCTTC. Translated: CASSGREATGYTF.

The chain combines TRBV6-5 with TRBJ2-5; D remains ambiguous. CDR3 length: 13 amino acids. Per germline, CDR1 MNHEY and CDR2 SVGAGI. The V end lost 4 bases, the J end lost 5 bases, and 11 bases lay between the germline ends. This CDR3 is CASSSEPRETQYF. The CDR3 nucleotides are TGTGCCAGCAGTTCGGAACCGAGGGAGACCCAGTACTTC.

J is TRBJ2-7 and V is TRBV14; D call uncertain. The V gene's germline CDR1 is SGHDN and CDR2 FVKESK. This CDR3 is built from 12 residues. V shed 0 bases and J shed 5 bases, with 5 bases lying between them. CDR3 sequence reads: CASSQEWHEQYF. CDR3 coding DNA: TGTGCCAGCAGCCAAGAATGGCACGAGCAGTACTTC. Based on the CDR3 plus reference TRBV14 and TRBJ2-7, the full variable domain is EAGVTQFPSHSVIEKGQTVTLRCDPISGHDNLYWYRRVMGKEIKFLLHFVKESKQDESGMPNNRFLAERTGGTYSTLKVQPAELEDSGVYFCASSQEWHEQYFGPGTRLTVT.

This chain joins TRBV15 and TRBJ2-1; the match to TRBD2 covers 10 bases. V shed 8 bases, J shed 4 bases, and the junction held 8 bases outside the gene matches. The CDR3 has 15 residues. Germline V gene lookup returns CDR1 LNHNV and CDR2 YYDKDF (reference sequence). Written as DNA, the CDR3 is TGTGCCACCCGCAAAGCGGGAGGGATGTACAATGAGCAGTTCTTC. It is translated as CATRKAGGMYNEQFF.

The chain employs TRBV10-1 and TRBJ2-3, with 11 bases that match TRBD2. This CDR3 spans 14 amino acids. V was pared by 2 bases and J by 6 bases, with 1 base of the junction left unmatched. Germline V lookup: CDR1 WNHNN, CDR2 SYGVQD (reference sequence). The CDR3 spells CASSETSGSDTQYF. The CDR3 DNA is TGCGCCAGCAGTGAGACTAGCGGGAGTGATACGCAGTATTTT.

With regard to this clone: Other DNA variants within this sample encode the same CDR3. The chain couples TRBV7-2 to TRBJ1-2; D is uncertain. The V and J ends lost 3 bases and 2 bases respectively, with 7 bases between them. There are 13 residues in the CDR3. Germline lookup yields CDR1 SGHTA and CDR2 FQGNSA. Here the CDR3 reads CASSLNGNYGYTF. DNA for the CDR3: TGTGCCAGCAGCTTGAACGGGAACTATGGCTACACCTTC. The complete variable domain, with remaining parts taken from reference TRBV7-2 and TRBJ1-2, reads GAGVSQSPSNKVTEKGKDVELRCDPISGHTALYWYRQSLGQGLEFLIYFQGNSAPDKSGLPSDRFSAERTGGSVSTLTIQRTQQEDSAVYLCASSLNGNYGYTFGSGTRLTVV.

This rearrangement joins TRBV25-1 to TRBJ1-6; D remains unclear. Germline V gene sequence: CDR1 MGHDK, CDR2 SYGVNS. V was shortened by 1 base and J by 7 bases, with 5 bases between the two germline ends. The CDR3 is made up of 13 amino acids. This CDR3 is CASSESQNSPLHF. Written as DNA, the CDR3 is TGTGCCAGCAGTGAATCACAGAATTCACCCCTCCACTTT.

J is TRBJ1-2 and V is TRBV18, with a possible D match to TRBD1 (6 bases). V shed 3 bases and J shed 8 bases, with 16 bases lying between them. The CDR3 loop spans 14 amino acids. Germline V gene lookup returns CDR1 KGHSH and CDR2 LQKENI. The CDR3 sequence is CASSPDGTIGGYTF. The CDR3 bases are TGTGCCAGCTCACCCGACGGGACAATCGGGGGCTACACCTTC.

The J gene is TRBJ2-7, the V gene TRBV5-1; D not certain. Germline loops: CDR1 SGHRS, CDR2 YFSETQ. CDR3 size: 17 residues. With 0 bases removed from V and 1 base from J, the gap between germline ends came to 17 bases. CDR3 bases: TGCGCCAGCAGCTTGGCGCAAGGAGTTCCCTTTTCCTACGAGCAGTACTTC. This translates into CASSLAQGVPFSYEQYF.

This chain connects TRBV6-5 to TRBJ1-1, with D perhaps matching TRBD1 (5 bases). V shed 4 bases and J shed 8 bases, with 14 bases lying between them. The CDR3 length is 13 residues. Germline-derived CDR1 and CDR2 are MNHEY and SVGAGI. The CDR3 sequence is CASSSTASGEAFF. In DNA form, the CDR3 reads TGTGCCAGCAGTTCGACAGCGAGTGGCGAAGCTTTCTTT.

The CDR3 region is CASSREGFTGNSPLHF. The CDR3 region has the DNA TGTGCCAGCAGTCGGGAAGGCTTTACGGGTAATTCACCCCTCCACTTT. This chain connects TRBV27 to TRBJ1-6, with D unclear. V was pared by 5 bases and J by 6 bases, with 17 bases between. The CDR3 loop spans 16 amino acids. CDR1 is MNHEY and CDR2 is SMNVEV in the germline V gene (reference sequence).

Comments on this clone: The sample contains more than one DNA sequence encoding this CDR3. The chain has TRBV6-5 and TRBJ2-7; D possibly corresponds to TRBD2 (6 bases). V lost 8 bases and J lost 0, with 8 bases in between. CDR1 MNHEY and CDR2 SVGAGI come from the germline V gene. The CDR3 has 12 amino acids. The CDR3 spells CASGGNSYEQYF. The CDR3 coding sequence is TGTGCCAGCGGCGGGAACTCCTACGAGCAGTACTTC.

The CDR3, as DNA: TGTGCCAGCAGGACCATAGCGGGGGCATCCTACGAGCAGTACTTC. Translating gives CASRTIAGASYEQYF. The V call is TRBV6-5, the J call TRBJ2-7; TRBD2 agrees at 9 bases. CDR3 length equals 15 residues. Germline V gene lookup returns CDR1 MNHEY and CDR2 SVGAGI. J was trimmed by 1 base and V by 6 bases; bases with no gene match: 7.

The CDR3 loop is CSVEGTRDSAYEQYF. CDR3 nucleotides: TGCAGCGTTGAAGGGACCCGAGACTCAGCCTACGAGCAGTACTTC. This chain uses TRBV29-1 with TRBJ2-7; D uncertain. V lost 1 base to trimming and J lost 2 bases, with 15 bases between them. Germline V gene lookup returns CDR1 SQVTM and CDR2 ANQGSEA. The CDR3 extends over 15 amino acids.

The chain has TRBV7-9 and TRBJ1-4; no reliable D call. The CDR3 is 15 amino acids. Germline V gene lookup returns CDR1 SEHNR and CDR2 FQNEAQ (reference sequence). V lost 2 bases and J 8 bases, leaving 15 bases between the germline ends. In DNA, the CDR3 is TGTGCCAGCAGCTTATCGACCCCTAGGCAGGAAAAACTGTTTTTT. This sequence encodes CASSLSTPRQEKLFF.

The V gene is TRBV5-1, the J gene TRBJ2-4; possibly TRBD1 or TRBD2 for D (5 bases each). CDR1 and CDR2 (germline): SGHRS, YFSETQ. With 5 bases removed from V and 5 bases from J, the gap between germline ends came to 11 bases. The CDR3 consists of 13 residues. This CDR3 reads CASSPGSENIQYF. CDR3 nucleotide sequence: TGCGCCAGCAGTCCAGGGAGTGAAAACATTCAGTACTTC.

V gene TRBV18 combines with J gene TRBJ2-7; possibly TRBD1 for D (6 bases). V lost 8 bases, J lost 3 bases, and 20 bases lay in between. The CDR3 has 15 amino acids. The germline V gene encodes CDR1 KGHSH and CDR2 LQKENI. The CDR3 coding sequence is TGTGCCAGCACAACCCAGGGGAAACAAGTCTACGAGCAGTACTTC. Encoded protein: CASTTQGKQVYEQYF.

The rearrangement uses TRBV27 and TRBJ1-2; D gene unclear. Trimming took 1 base from V and 7 from J, leaving 13 bases between them. Looked up from germline, CDR1 is MNHEY and CDR2 is SMNVEV (reference sequence). The CDR3 runs 14 residues. CDR3 residues: CASSLYLGRGGYTF. DNA of the CDR3: TGTGCCAGCAGTTTATATTTGGGGAGAGGTGGCTACACCTTC.

The chain is built from TRBV11-3 and TRBJ2-7; D is unresolved. This CDR3 contains 14 residues. Germline CDR1 reads SGHNT; CDR2 reads YENEEA. V was cut by 1 base and J by 2 bases, with 9 bases left in between. This CDR3 reads CASSLGSIPYEQYF. The CDR3 DNA reads as TGTGCCAGCAGCTTAGGGTCCATACCCTACGAGCAGTACTTC.

Points on this clone: The same CDR3 arises from other DNA sequences in this sample as well. V is TRBV10-3 and J is TRBJ1-1; 8 nucleotides align to TRBD1. V dropped 10 bases and J dropped 2; count of bases not matched to a gene: 3. The CDR3 runs 12 residues. Germline lookup yields CDR1 ENHRY and CDR2 SYGVKD. As DNA, the CDR3 is TGTGCCACCGGACAGGGAAACACTGAAGCTTTCTTT. Translation: CATGQGNTEAFF.